This T cell receptor beta chain originates from a study of Graves' ophthalmopathy and Graves' hyperthyroidism. In the study overall: Ophthalmopathy not arising within 18 months of follow-up defined hyperthyroidism as stable.

Concerning this clonotype itself: Its target is unknown.

The diagnostic workup employed clinical symptoms, serum thyroxine, TRAb, thyroid ultrasound and orbital computed tomography. Germline V lookup: CDR1 SGDLS, CDR2 YYNGEE. With 4 bases removed from V and 11 bases from J, the gap between germline ends came to 15 bases. This CDR3 spans 12 amino acids. Overall study results and limits: Most expanded clonotypes from thyroid (those above 0.001 frequency) were also found in blood.

Transcripts of RNA were the source for amplifying TCR beta CDR3 regions. RT-PCR was first run with HTBI primers, then multiplex PCR in a second round. TCRdb re-derived calls from the multiplex PCR reads in MiXCR, one entry per CDR3 protein. The data show over a million distinct CDR3 sequences, about two fifths seen once. The V call is TRBV9, the J call TRBJ1-1, with a tentative D call TRBD1 (6 bases). The sequence derives from an adult man with Graves' hyperthyroidism. The sequencing input was peripheral blood or thyroid tissue (not recorded which). Written as DNA, the CDR3 is TGTGCCAGCAGCCCAGGTGGGAGGGGGGCTTTCTTT. This sequence encodes CASSPGGRGAFF.